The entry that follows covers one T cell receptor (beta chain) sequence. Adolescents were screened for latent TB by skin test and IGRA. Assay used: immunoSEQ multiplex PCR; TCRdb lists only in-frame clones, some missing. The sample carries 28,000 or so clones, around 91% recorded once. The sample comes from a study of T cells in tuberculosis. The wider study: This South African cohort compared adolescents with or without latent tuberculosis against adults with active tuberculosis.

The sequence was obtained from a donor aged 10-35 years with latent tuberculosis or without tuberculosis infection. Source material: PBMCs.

The CDR3 nucleotides are TGTGCCACCAGCGCACAGGGTCCGGCGGATGAAAAACTGTTTTTT. Amino acids: CATSAQGPADEKLFF. This rearrangement joins TRBV15 to TRBJ1-4; tentative D call: TRBD1 (6 bases). The V end was cut by 5 bases, the J end by 6 bases, with 16 bases between. The length of the CDR3 is 15 residues. In germline, CDR1 is LNHNV, CDR2 YYDKDF (reference sequence). Variable domain in full (rest from reference TRBV15 and TRBJ1-4): DAMVIQNPRYQVTQFGKPVTLSCSQTLNHNVMYWYQQKSSQAPKLLFHYYDKDFNNEADTPDNFQSRRPNTSFCFLDIRSPGLGDTAMYLCATSAQGPADEKLFFGSGTQLSVL.